This TCR beta chain was captured in a study of T-cell memory formation after mild COVID-19. Study-wide background: Clusters were largely donor specific. General study points: From day 15 to 85, contracting clones were balanced between CD4 and CD8, whereas later expanders leaned toward CD4+. The study found contracting CD4+ clones mainly in CM and EM and contracting CD8+ clones in EMRA.

TCRdb itself ran the 5' RACE reads through MiXCR, one entry per CDR3 protein. There are 110,000 or so distinct CDR3 sequences in the sample; about 24% occur only once, and roughly 40% lies in the top ten. Only a few counts were recorded for this clonotype. The antigen is not known. Germline V gene lookup returns CDR1 LNHNV and CDR2 YYDKDF (reference sequence). The V end was cut by 4 bases, the J end by 5 bases, with 9 bases between. The CDR3 has 13 residues. This chain joins TRBV15 and TRBJ2-1, with D possibly TRBD1 on 5 matching bases. Sequencing input: PBMCs or a T cell subset sorted from them (not recorded which). The TCR sequence derives from a young man who had mild COVID-19 (a few samples of this study predate the infection). Cell type and time point are not known. In DNA form, the CDR3 reads TGTGCCACCAGCAAAGACAGACACAATGAGCAGTTCTTC. Protein sequence: CATSKDRHNEQFF.